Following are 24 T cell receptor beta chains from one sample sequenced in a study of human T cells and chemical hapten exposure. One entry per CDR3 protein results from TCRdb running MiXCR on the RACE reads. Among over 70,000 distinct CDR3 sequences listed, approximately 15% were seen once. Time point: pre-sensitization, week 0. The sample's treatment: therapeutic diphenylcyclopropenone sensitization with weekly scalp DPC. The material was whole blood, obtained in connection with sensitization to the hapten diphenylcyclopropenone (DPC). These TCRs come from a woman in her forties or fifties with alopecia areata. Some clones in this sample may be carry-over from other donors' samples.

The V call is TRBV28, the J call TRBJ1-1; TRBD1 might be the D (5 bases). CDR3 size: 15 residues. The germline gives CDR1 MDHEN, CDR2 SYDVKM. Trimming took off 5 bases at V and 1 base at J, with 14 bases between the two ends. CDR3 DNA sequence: TGTGCCAGCAGTCCCTCTGGGGCCAGGAACACTGAAGCTTTCTTT. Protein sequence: CASSPSGARNTEAFF.

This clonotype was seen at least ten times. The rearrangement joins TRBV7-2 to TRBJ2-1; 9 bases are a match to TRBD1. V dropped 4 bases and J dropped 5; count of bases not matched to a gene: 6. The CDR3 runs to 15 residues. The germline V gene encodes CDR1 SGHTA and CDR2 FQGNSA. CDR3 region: CASSSHRGRNNEQFF. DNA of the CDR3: TGTGCCAGCAGCTCACACAGGGGGCGAAACAATGAGCAGTTCTTC.

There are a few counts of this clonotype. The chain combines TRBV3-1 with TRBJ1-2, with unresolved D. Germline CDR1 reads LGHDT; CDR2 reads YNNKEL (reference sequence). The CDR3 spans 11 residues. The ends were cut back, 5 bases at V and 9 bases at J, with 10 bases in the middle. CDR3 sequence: CASSSPSRYTF. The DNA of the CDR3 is TGTGCCAGCAGCTCACCCTCTCGCTACACCTTC.

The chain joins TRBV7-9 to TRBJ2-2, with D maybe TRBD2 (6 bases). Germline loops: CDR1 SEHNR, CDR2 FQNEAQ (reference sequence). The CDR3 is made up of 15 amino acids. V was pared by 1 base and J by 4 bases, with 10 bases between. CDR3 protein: CASSLGRDRTGELFF. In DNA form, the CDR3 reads TGTGCCAGCAGCTTAGGGCGGGACCGCACCGGGGAGCTGTTTTTT. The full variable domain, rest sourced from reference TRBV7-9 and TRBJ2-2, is DTGVSQNPRHKITKRGQNVTFRCDPISEHNRLYWYRQTLGQGPEFLTYFQNEAQLEKSRLLSDRFSAERPKGSFSTLEIQRTEQGDSAMYLCASSLGRDRTGELFFGEGSRLTVL.

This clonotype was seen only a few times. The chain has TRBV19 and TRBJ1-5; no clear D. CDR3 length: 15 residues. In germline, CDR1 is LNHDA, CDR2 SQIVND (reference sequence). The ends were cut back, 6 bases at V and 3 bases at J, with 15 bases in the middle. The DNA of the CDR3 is TGTGCCAGTAGAAGGGAGAAGGATTTCAATCAGCCCCAGCATTTT. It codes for CASRREKDFNQPQHF.

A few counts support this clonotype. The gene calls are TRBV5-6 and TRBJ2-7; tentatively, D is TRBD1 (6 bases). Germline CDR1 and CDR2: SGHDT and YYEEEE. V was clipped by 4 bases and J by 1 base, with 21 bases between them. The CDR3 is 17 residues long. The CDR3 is CASSLPLLDGTSYEQYF. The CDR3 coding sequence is TGTGCCAGCAGCCTACCACTCCTTGACGGGACATCCTACGAGCAGTACTTC. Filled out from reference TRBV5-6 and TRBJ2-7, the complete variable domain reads DAGVTQSPTHLIKTRGQQVTLRCSPKSGHDTVSWYQQALGQGPQFIFQYYEEEERQRGNFPDRFSGHQFPNYSSELNVNALLLGDSALYLCASSLPLLDGTSYEQYFGPGTRLTVT.

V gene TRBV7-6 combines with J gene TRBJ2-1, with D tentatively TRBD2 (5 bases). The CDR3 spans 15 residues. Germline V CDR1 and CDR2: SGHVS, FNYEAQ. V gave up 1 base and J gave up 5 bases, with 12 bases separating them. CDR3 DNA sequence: TGTGCCAGCAGCTTAGACCGAGGCGGGCACAATGAGCAGTTCTTC. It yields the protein CASSLDRGGHNEQFF. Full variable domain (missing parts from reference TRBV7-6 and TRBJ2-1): GAGVSQSPRYKVTKRGQDVALRCDPISGHVSLYWYRQALGQGPEFLTYFNYEAQQDKSGLPNDRFSAERPEGSISTLTIQRTEQRDSAMYRCASSLDRGGHNEQFFGPGTRLTVL.

This CDR3 is CASSDRGTYEQYF. CDR3 sequence (DNA): TGTGCCAGCAGCGACAGGGGAACCTACGAGCAGTACTTC. The chain employs TRBV6-2 or TRBV6-3 and TRBJ2-7; 8 nucleotides agree with TRBD1. Germline loops: CDR1 MNHEY, CDR2 SVGEGT. V lost 6 bases and J lost 2; bases outside the gene matches: 3. The CDR3 is 13 residues long.

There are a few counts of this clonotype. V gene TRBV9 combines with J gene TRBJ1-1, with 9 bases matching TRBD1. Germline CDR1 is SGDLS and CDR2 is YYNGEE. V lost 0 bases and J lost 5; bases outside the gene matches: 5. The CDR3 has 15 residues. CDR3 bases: TGTGCCAGCAGCGTAGAGTTTGGACAGGGGACTGAAGCTTTCTTT. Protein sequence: CASSVEFGQGTEAFF. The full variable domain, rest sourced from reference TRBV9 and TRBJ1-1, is DSGVTQTPKHLITATGQRVTLRCSPRSGDLSVYWYQQSLDQGLQFLIQYYNGEERAKGNILERFSAQQFPDLHSELNLSSLELGDSALYFCASSVEFGQGTEAFFGQGTRLTVV.

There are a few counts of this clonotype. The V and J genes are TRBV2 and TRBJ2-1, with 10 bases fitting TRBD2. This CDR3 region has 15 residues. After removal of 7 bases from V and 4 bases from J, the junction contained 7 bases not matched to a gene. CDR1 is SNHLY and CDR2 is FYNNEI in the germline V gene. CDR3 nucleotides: TGTGCCAGCAAGGGGGAACTAGCGGGATACAATGAGCAGTTCTTC. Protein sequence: CASKGELAGYNEQFF. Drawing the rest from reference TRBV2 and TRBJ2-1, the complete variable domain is EPEVTQTPSHQVTQMGQEVILRCVPISNHLYFYWYRQILGQKVEFLVSFYNNEISEKSEIFDDQFSVERPDGSNFTLKIRSTKLEDSAMYFCASKGELAGYNEQFFGPGTRLTVL.

CDR3 sequence (DNA): TGTGCCAGCAGCTTACCTGGGACAGCGCCTAACTATGGCTACACCTTC. This codes for CASSLPGTAPNYGYTF. The genes are TRBV7-9 and TRBJ1-2; TRBD1 aligns across 7 bases. This CDR3 comprises 16 residues. V was clipped by 2 bases and J by 0 bases; unmatched bases: 6. CDR1 and CDR2 (germline): SEHNR, FQNEAQ (reference sequence).

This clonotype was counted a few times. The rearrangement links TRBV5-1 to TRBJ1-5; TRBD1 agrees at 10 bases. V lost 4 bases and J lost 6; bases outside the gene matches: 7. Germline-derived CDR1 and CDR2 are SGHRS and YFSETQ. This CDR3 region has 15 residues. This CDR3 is CASSPTGGVGQPQHF. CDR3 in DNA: TGCGCCAGCAGCCCGACAGGGGGCGTGGGTCAGCCCCAGCATTTT.

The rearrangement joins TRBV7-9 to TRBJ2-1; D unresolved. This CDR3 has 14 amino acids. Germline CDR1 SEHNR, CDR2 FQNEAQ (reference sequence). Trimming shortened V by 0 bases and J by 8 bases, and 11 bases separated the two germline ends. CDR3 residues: CASSLAPSWDEQFF. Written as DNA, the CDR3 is TGTGCCAGCAGCTTAGCCCCGAGCTGGGATGAGCAGTTCTTC. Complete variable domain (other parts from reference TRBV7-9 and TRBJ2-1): DTGVSQNPRHKITKRGQNVTFRCDPISEHNRLYWYRQTLGQGPEFLTYFQNEAQLEKSRLLSDRFSAERPKGSFSTLEIQRTEQGDSAMYLCASSLAPSWDEQFFGPGTRLTVL.

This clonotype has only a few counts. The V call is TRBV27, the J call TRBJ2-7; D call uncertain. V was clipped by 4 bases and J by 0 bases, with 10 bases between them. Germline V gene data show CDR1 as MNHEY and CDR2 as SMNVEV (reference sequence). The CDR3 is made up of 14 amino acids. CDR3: CASSSGGSSYEQYF. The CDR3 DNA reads TGTGCCAGCAGTTCGGGCGGAAGCTCCTACGAGCAGTACTTC.

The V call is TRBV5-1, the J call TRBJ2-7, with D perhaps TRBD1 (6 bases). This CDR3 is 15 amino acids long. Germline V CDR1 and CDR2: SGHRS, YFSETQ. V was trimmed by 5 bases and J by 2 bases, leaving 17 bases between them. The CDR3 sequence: CASSFGTISTYEQYF. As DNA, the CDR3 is TGCGCCAGCAGTTTTGGGACAATCTCCACCTACGAGCAGTACTTC. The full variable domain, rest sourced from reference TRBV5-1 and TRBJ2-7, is KAGVTQTPRYLIKTRGQQVTLSCSPISGHRSVSWYQQTPGQGLQFLFEYFSETQRNKGNFPGRFSGRQFSNSRSEMNVSTLELGDSALYLCASSFGTISTYEQYFGPGTRLTVT.

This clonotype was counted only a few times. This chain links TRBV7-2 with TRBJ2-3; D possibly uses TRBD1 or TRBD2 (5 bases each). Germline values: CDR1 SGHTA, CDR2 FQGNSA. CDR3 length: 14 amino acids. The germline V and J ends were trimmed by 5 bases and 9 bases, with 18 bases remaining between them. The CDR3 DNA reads TGTGCCAGCAGCCCCCGAGAGGGGTGGTCGACGCAGTATTTT. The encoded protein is CASSPREGWSTQYF.

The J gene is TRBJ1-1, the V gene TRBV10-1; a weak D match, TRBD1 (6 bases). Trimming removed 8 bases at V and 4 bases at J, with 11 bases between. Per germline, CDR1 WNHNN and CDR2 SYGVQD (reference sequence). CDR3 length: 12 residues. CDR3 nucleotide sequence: TGCGCCAGCGGACAGAGGGGCACTGAAGCTTTCTTT. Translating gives CASGQRGTEAFF.

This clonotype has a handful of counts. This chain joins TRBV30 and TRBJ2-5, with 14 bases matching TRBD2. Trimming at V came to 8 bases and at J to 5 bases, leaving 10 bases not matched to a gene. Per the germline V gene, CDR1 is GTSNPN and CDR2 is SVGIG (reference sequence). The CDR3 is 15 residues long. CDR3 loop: CALGLAGGVEETQYF. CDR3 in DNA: TGTGCCCTTGGACTAGCGGGAGGAGTTGAGGAGACCCAGTACTTC.

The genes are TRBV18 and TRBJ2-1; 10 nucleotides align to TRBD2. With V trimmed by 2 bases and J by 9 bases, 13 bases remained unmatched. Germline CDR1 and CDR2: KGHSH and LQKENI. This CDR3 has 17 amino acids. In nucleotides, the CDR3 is TGTGCCAGCTCACCATTCACGTCGCTAGCGGGAGAAGGTGAGCAGTTCTTC. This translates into CASSPFTSLAGEGEQFF.

The CDR3 region is CASSLGLAGTETQYF. In DNA form, the CDR3 reads TGCGCCAGCAGCTTGGGTCTAGCGGGAACGGAGACCCAGTACTTC. The gene calls are TRBV5-1 and TRBJ2-5, with TRBD2 matching 9 bases. This CDR3 contains 15 residues. V shed 0 bases and J 5 bases; nucleotides not matched to a gene: 5. Germline V gene sequence: CDR1 SGHRS, CDR2 YFSETQ.

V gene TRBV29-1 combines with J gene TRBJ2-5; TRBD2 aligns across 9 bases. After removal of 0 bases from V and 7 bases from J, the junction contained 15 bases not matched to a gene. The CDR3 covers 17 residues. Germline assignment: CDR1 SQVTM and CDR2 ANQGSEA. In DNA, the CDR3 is TGCAGCGTTGAAGACGCGAAATTCCAGAGTAGCGGGGGGACCCAGTACTTC. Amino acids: CSVEDAKFQSSGGTQYF.

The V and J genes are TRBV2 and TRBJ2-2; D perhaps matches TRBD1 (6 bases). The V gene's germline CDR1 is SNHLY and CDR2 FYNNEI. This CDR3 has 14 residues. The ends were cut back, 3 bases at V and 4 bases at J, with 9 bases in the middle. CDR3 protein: CASSDRGSTGELFF. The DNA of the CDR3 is TGTGCCAGCAGTGACAGGGGAAGCACCGGGGAGCTGTTTTTT.

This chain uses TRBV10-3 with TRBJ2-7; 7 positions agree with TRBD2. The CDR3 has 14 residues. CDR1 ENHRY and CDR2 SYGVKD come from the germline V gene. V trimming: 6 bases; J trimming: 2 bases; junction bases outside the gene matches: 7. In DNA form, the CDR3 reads TGTGCCATCAGGGAGGGAGGGGCAGCCTACGAGCAGTACTTC. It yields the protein CAIREGGAAYEQYF.

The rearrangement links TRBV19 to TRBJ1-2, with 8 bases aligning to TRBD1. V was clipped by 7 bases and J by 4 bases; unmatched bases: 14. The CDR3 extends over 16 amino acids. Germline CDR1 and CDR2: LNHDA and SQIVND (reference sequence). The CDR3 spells CASTSTGGRVSYGYTF. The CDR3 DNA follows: TGTGCCAGTACCTCCACAGGGGGTAGAGTAAGCTATGGCTACACCTTC.